This T cell receptor beta chain derives from a study of graft-versus-host responses after intestinal transplantation. In the study overall: Recipients received multivisceral, liver-intestinal, or isolated intestinal transplants. Once they had received anti-thymocyte globulin induction, all recipients took tacrolimus and steroids for about 3 years. Study-level findings and limits: Analysis identified GvH clones in recipient marrow, with some appearing first in ileum or blood. Researchers found peak circulating GvH clone levels linked to early post-transplant HvG declines.

TCRdb's table, derived via immunoSEQ multiplex PCR, lists solely in-frame clones and lacks some. The repertoire consists of about 99,000 clones, with roughly 92% occurring once and the leading ten covering about 0.072%. As regards this clone: Antigen: not known.

V was trimmed by 0 bases and J by 3 bases, leaving 16 bases between them. Germline values: CDR1 LNHDA, CDR2 SQIVND (reference sequence). The CDR3 is 17 amino acids. This specimen was unstimulated CD8+ T cells sorted from spleen or lymph node cells, taken before transplant. This TCR came from a human donor who was the organ donor for an intestinal transplant. This sequence joins TRBV19 and TRBJ2-3; D is undetermined. The CDR3: CASSIDLGLSGTDTQYF. CDR3 bases: TGTGCCAGTAGTATAGATCTTGGGTTATCGGGTACAGATACGCAGTATTTT. The whole variable domain, filled in from reference TRBV19 and TRBJ2-3, reads DGGITQSPKYLFRKEGQNVTLSCEQNLNHDAMYWYRQDPGQGLRLIYYSQIVNDFQKGDIAEGYSVSREKKESFPLTVTSAQKNPTAFYLCASSIDLGLSGTDTQYFGPGTRLTVL.